One sample yielded the 30 T cell receptor beta chains listed below, sequenced in a study of beta chain features in type 1 diabetes. General study results and limits: Researchers report that Type 1 diabetes patients had moderately but significantly shorter TCRB CDR3s across all four CD4+ subsets.

The antigens for these receptors are not known. cDNA synthesis used the whole RNA isolate, giving expressed TCRB sequences. Only in-frame clones appear in the TCRdb table, and some are missing; sequencing was by immunoSEQ multiplex PCR. The sample shows roughly 100,000 clones, 25% to 35% of them seen only once. Sequencing was done on a sample of central memory CD4+ T cells from blood. These receptors all stem from a woman between 18 and 29 years old with type 1 diabetes.

The chain combines TRBV5-1 with TRBJ2-3, with no clear D. This CDR3 comprises 14 residues. Germline V CDR1 and CDR2: SGHRS, YFSETQ. V lost 0 bases and J 1 base, leaving 6 bases between the germline ends. The CDR3 protein is CASSLATRTDTQYF. CDR3 nucleotides: TGCGCCAGCAGCTTGGCAACTCGCACAGATACGCAGTATTTT.

The chain combines TRBV29-1 with TRBJ2-3; 10 bases match TRBD1. CDR1 is SQVTM, CDR2 ANQGSEA, per germline. This CDR3 is built from 16 residues. J gave up 3 bases and V 4 bases, and 10 bases lay outside the gene matches. CDR3 nucleotide sequence: TGCAGCGTTGTCCCGGGACAGGGGACGGGGACAGATACGCAGTATTTT. This gives the protein CSVVPGQGTGTDTQYF.

The CDR3 region is CASSPTVNTEAFF. CDR3 DNA: TGTGCCAGCAGTCCTACAGTGAACACTGAAGCTTTCTTT. The chain combines TRBV7-2 with TRBJ1-1; D not resolved. V was shortened by 6 bases and J by 0 bases, with 8 bases between the two germline ends. Germline CDR1 reads SGHTA; CDR2 reads FQGNSA. The CDR3 is 13 amino acids.

This chain connects TRBV29-1 to TRBJ2-3; possible D gene TRBD2, 6 bases. The CDR3 contains 12 residues. Germline V lookup: CDR1 SQVTM, CDR2 ANQGSEA. Trimming stripped 7 bases from V and 6 bases from J, with 14 bases between. The CDR3 nucleotides read TGCAGCGCTATTAGCGGTGCGGATACGCAGTATTTT. It translates to CSAISGADTQYF.

The chain couples TRBV28 to TRBJ2-7; the D gene is possibly TRBD1 (5 bases). Trimming cost V 5 bases and J 0 bases, with 17 bases left between them. From germline, CDR1 is MDHEN and CDR2 SYDVKM. This CDR3 spans 16 amino acids. CDR3 in DNA: TGTGCCAGCAGTGGACCGACAGTGTTTAGCTCCTACGAGCAGTACTTC. This sequence encodes CASSGPTVFSSYEQYF. Looking up the rest from reference TRBV28 and TRBJ2-7 gives the full variable domain: DVKVTQSSRYLVKRTGEKVFLECVQDMDHENMFWYRQDPGLGLRLIYFSYDVKMKEKGDIPEGYSVSREKKERFSLILESASTNQTSMYLCASSGPTVFSSYEQYFGPGTRLTVT.

J is TRBJ2-5 and V is TRBV7-3; D remains unclear. This CDR3 is built from 14 residues. Deletions cut 0 bases from V and 4 bases from J, with 9 bases between. The germline gives CDR1 SGHTA, CDR2 FQGTGA. The CDR3 coding sequence is TGTGCCAGCAGCTTAACAGCGACGGGAGAGACCCAGTACTTC. Translating it yields CASSLTATGETQYF.

J is TRBJ1-2 and V is TRBV6-1, with a weak D call TRBD1 (5 bases). CDR3 length equals 13 residues. With 1 base removed from V and 4 bases from J, the gap between germline ends came to 7 bases. Germline CDR1 MNHNS, CDR2 SASEGT. The chain's CDR3 is CASSEGQFYGYTF. The CDR3 DNA sequence: TGTGCCAGCAGTGAAGGACAGTTCTATGGCTACACCTTC.

The rearrangement joins TRBV28 to TRBJ1-6; D is ambiguous. Germline V gene sequence: CDR1 MDHEN, CDR2 SYDVKM. The CDR3 extends over 15 amino acids. V lost 6 bases and J 2 bases, leaving 11 bases between the germline ends. The CDR3 reads CASRPTGAYNSPLHF. The CDR3 coding sequence is TGTGCCAGCAGACCGACCGGGGCCTATAATTCACCCCTCCACTTT. The whole variable domain, remainder taken from reference TRBV28 and TRBJ1-6, is DVKVTQSSRYLVKRTGEKVFLECVQDMDHENMFWYRQDPGLGLRLIYFSYDVKMKEKGDIPEGYSVSREKKERFSLILESASTNQTSMYLCASRPTGAYNSPLHFGNGTRLTVT.

The V and J genes are TRBV5-4 and TRBJ2-1, with 14 bases aligning to TRBD2. Germline values: CDR1 SGHNT, CDR2 YYREEE (reference sequence). The junction had 9 bases not matched to a gene; V was cut back by 0 bases and J by 10 bases. The length of the CDR3 is 17 residues. The CDR3 protein is CASSLEFGTSGSGEQFF. The CDR3 DNA reads as TGTGCCAGCAGCTTGGAGTTTGGGACTAGCGGGAGCGGCGAGCAGTTCTTC.

The genes are TRBV5-1 and TRBJ1-2; TRBD1 aligns across 9 bases. V was pared by 4 bases and J by 10 bases, with 5 bases of the junction left unmatched. The CDR3 length is 12 residues. Germline lookup yields CDR1 SGHRS and CDR2 YFSETQ. CDR3 amino acids: CASSPGQGLYTF. The CDR3 DNA sequence: TGCGCCAGCAGCCCCGGACAGGGGCTCTACACCTTC.

The chain has TRBV28 and TRBJ1-2; D remains unclear. The CDR3 is made up of 13 amino acids. Trimming stripped 4 bases from V and 4 bases from J, with 10 bases between. Germline-derived CDR1 and CDR2 are MDHEN and SYDVKM. The CDR3 here is CASSWVGSYGYTF. CDR3 in DNA: TGTGCCAGCAGTTGGGTAGGGAGCTATGGCTACACCTTC.

This chain joins TRBV20-1 and TRBJ2-7; D is perhaps TRBD2 (6 bases). V lost 6 bases and J lost 6, with 12 bases in between. The CDR3 runs 11 residues. Germline-derived CDR1 and CDR2 are DFQATT and SNEGSKA (reference sequence). DNA for the CDR3: TGCAGTGCCTCTAGCGTTCGCGAGCAGTACTTC. It encodes CSASSVREQYF.

The V call is TRBV6-5, the J call TRBJ1-2; D gene unclear. This CDR3 has 13 residues. Per germline, CDR1 MNHEY and CDR2 SVGAGI. V lost 10 bases to trimming and J lost 1 base, with 13 bases between them. The CDR3 protein is CATQTTVNYGYTF. The DNA of the CDR3 is TGTGCCACCCAGACGACTGTTAACTATGGCTACACCTTC.

The V gene is TRBV5-1, the J gene TRBJ2-5, with D perhaps TRBD2 (5 bases). Germline CDR1 is SGHRS and CDR2 is YFSETQ. The CDR3 contains 11 residues. V gave up 1 base and J gave up 14 bases, with 12 bases separating them. The chain's CDR3 is CASSLLGDSYF. The CDR3 region has the DNA TGCGCCAGCAGCTTGTTGGGAGACTCTTACTTC.

This rearrangement joins TRBV5-1 to TRBJ2-6; D might be TRBD1 (5 bases). V lost 2 bases to trimming and J lost 1 base, with 7 bases between them. The CDR3 runs to 15 residues. Germline CDR1 reads SGHRS; CDR2 reads YFSETQ. The DNA of the CDR3 is TGCGCCAGCAGCTTACAGGTTTCTGGGGCCAACGTCCTGACTTTC. Protein sequence: CASSLQVSGANVLTF.

In its sample, this clone was seen a few times. J is TRBJ2-3 and V is TRBV5-1; 7 bases align to TRBD1. CDR3 length equals 14 residues. V lost 4 bases to trimming and J lost 2 bases; unmatched junction nucleotides: 4. Germline V lookup: CDR1 SGHRS, CDR2 YFSETQ. The CDR3 spells CASSPGQPTDTQYF. The CDR3 region has the DNA TGCGCCAGCAGCCCGGGACAGCCCACAGATACGCAGTATTTT.

V is TRBV28 and J is TRBJ1-2, with 8 bases that match TRBD1. The trim removed 6 bases at V and 2 bases at J, leaving 2 bases unmatched. Per germline, CDR1 MDHEN and CDR2 SYDVKM. The CDR3 has 13 amino acids. CDR3 protein: CASSRQGNYGYTF. The CDR3 region has the DNA TGTGCCAGCAGCCGACAGGGGAACTATGGCTACACCTTC.

The table lists this clone with a count of one. The chain has TRBV6-1 and TRBJ2-1, with 9 positions matching TRBD2. Germline V gene lookup returns CDR1 MNHNS and CDR2 SASEGT. V trimming: 10 bases; J trimming: 4 bases; junction bases outside the gene matches: 11. This CDR3 has 15 residues. The CDR3 nucleotides read TGTGCCACCTACTCGGGACTAGCTAATTACAATGAGCAGTTCTTC. Translated, it gives CATYSGLANYNEQFF.

This chain joins TRBV6-6 and TRBJ1-1; 10 nucleotides match TRBD1. J gave up 3 bases and V 5 bases, and 0 bases lay outside the gene matches. The CDR3 is 13 amino acids. Looked up from germline, CDR1 is MNHNY and CDR2 is SVGAGI (reference sequence). This CDR3 reads CASSDRGHTEAFF. The CDR3, as DNA: TGTGCCAGCAGTGACAGGGGGCACACTGAAGCTTTCTTT.

This clone was seen a few times. V is TRBV10-2 and J is TRBJ2-2; perhaps TRBD2 as D (6 bases). Germline CDR1 is WSHSY and CDR2 is SAAADI. Deletions cut 8 bases from V and 4 bases from J, with 14 bases between. The CDR3 is made up of 14 amino acids. The CDR3 here is CASVGGGGTGELFF. The DNA for the CDR3 is TGCGCCAGCGTCGGTGGGGGAGGCACCGGGGAGCTGTTTTTT.

This clone was observed a handful of times. In the same sample, other DNA sequences code for this CDR3. The genes are TRBV30 and TRBJ1-5, with 9 bases aligning to TRBD1. The germline V gene has CDR1 GTSNPN and CDR2 SVGIG (reference sequence). The CDR3 loop spans 14 amino acids. The ends lost 2 bases at V and 4 bases at J; junction bases unmatched: 3. The CDR3 bases are TGTGCCTGGAGTAGGGGACAGGGAAATCAGCCCCAGCATTTT. Translated, it gives CAWSRGQGNQPQHF. Full variable domain (rest looked up from reference TRBV30 and TRBJ1-5): SQTIHQWPATLVQPVGSPLSLECTVEGTSNPNLYWYRQAAGRGLQLLFYSVGIGQISSEVPQNLSASRPQDRQFILSSKKLLLSDSGFYLCAWSRGQGNQPQHFGDGTRLSIL.

The chain recombines TRBV12-5 with TRBJ2-5; 9 nucleotides match TRBD1. CDR3 size: 14 residues. Germline CDR1 reads LGHNT; CDR2 reads FRNRAP. With V trimmed by 6 bases and J by 4 bases, 6 bases remained unmatched. The CDR3 here is CASGATGGSETQYF. The CDR3, as DNA: TGTGCTAGTGGGGCGACAGGGGGGTCAGAGACCCAGTACTTC. The full variable domain, completed using reference TRBV12-5 and TRBJ2-5, is DARVTQTPRHKVTEMGQEVTMRCQPILGHNTVFWYRQTMMQGLELLAYFRNRAPLDDSGMPKDRFSAEMPDATLATLKIQPSEPRDSAVYFCASGATGGSETQYFGPGTRLLVL.

This clone appeared a few times. This specimen includes other DNA sequences encoding the same CDR3. The V and J genes are TRBV7-3 and TRBJ2-3, with 12 bases that match TRBD2. Trimming at V came to 5 bases and at J to 0 bases, leaving 3 bases not matched to a gene. The CDR3 has 16 residues. Germline CDR1 and CDR2: SGHTA and FQGTGA. CDR3 nucleotides: TGTGCCAGCAGCCCAGGGACTAGCGGGAGCACAGATACGCAGTATTTT. Amino acid sequence: CASSPGTSGSTDTQYF.

This clone was seen a few times. This sequence joins TRBV19 and TRBJ2-3, with D possibly matching TRBD1 (6 bases). Germline loops: CDR1 LNHDA, CDR2 SQIVND (reference sequence). This CDR3 comprises 14 residues. V was clipped by 7 bases and J by 5 bases, with 16 bases between them. The CDR3 sequence is CASNPDRRIDTQYF. Written as DNA, the CDR3 is TGTGCCAGTAACCCGGACAGAAGAATAGATACGCAGTATTTT.

The chain combines TRBV28 with TRBJ1-5, with a possible D match to TRBD1 (6 bases). The CDR3 runs 12 residues. Germline lookup yields CDR1 MDHEN and CDR2 SYDVKM. Trimming cost V 7 bases and J 4 bases, with 8 bases left between them. The CDR3 here is CASTDRNQPQHF. The CDR3 bases are TGTGCCAGCACGGACAGAAATCAGCCCCAGCATTTT.

The chain is built from TRBV5-6 and TRBJ1-1, with D hard to call. CDR1 is SGHDT, CDR2 YYEEEE, per germline. V gave up 2 bases and J gave up 1 base, with 9 bases separating them. The CDR3 is 14 amino acids. The CDR3 DNA follows: TGTGCCAGCAGCTTCGACATACGGAACACTGAAGCTTTCTTT. Translated: CASSFDIRNTEAFF.

This chain uses TRBV5-4 with TRBJ2-7, with D possibly matching TRBD1 (6 bases). There are 14 residues in the CDR3. V was clipped by 2 bases and J by 4 bases, with 13 bases between them. Germline-derived CDR1 and CDR2 are SGHNT and YYREEE (reference sequence). This chain's CDR3 is CASSLGARGYEQYF. Written as DNA, the CDR3 is TGTGCCAGCAGCTTAGGTGCCAGGGGATACGAGCAGTACTTC.

This rearrangement joins TRBV29-1 to TRBJ2-2; TRBD1 matches at 8 bases. Germline loops: CDR1 SQVTM, CDR2 ANQGSEA. J was trimmed by 3 bases and V by 5 bases; bases with no gene match: 8. This CDR3 contains 15 residues. In DNA, the CDR3 is TGCAGCGTTCTCAGGGGGCGCTCGGACACCGGGGAGCTGTTTTTT. This sequence encodes CSVLRGRSDTGELFF.

Remarks on this clone: Other DNA sequences from this sample encode an identical CDR3 as well. The chain combines TRBV7-6 with TRBJ1-5; 7 positions agree with TRBD1. This CDR3 has 14 residues. The V segment lost 1 base and the J segment 4 bases; nucleotides outside the gene matches: 1. Germline V CDR1 and CDR2: SGHVS, FNYEAQ. The CDR3 loop is CASSLEQGNQPQHF. In DNA form, the CDR3 reads TGTGCCAGCAGCTTAGAACAGGGGAATCAGCCCCAGCATTTT.

The chain employs TRBV29-1 and TRBJ1-1, with D perhaps matching TRBD1 (5 bases). The CDR3 covers 13 residues. Looked up from germline, CDR1 is SQVTM and CDR2 is ANQGSEA. The V and J ends lost 7 bases and 1 base respectively, with 13 bases between them. This CDR3 is CSAQIQENTEAFF. CDR3 coding DNA: TGCAGCGCTCAGATACAGGAGAACACTGAAGCTTTCTTT.